A selection of T cell receptor beta chains follows, all from one sample in a study of blood T cell repertoires in COVID-19. TCRdb keeps only in-frame clones here, not all; method: immunoSEQ multiplex PCR. This table holds approximately 200,000 clones, 86% found once. Sequencing input: PBMCs or T cells enriched from blood (not recorded which). Receptor source: a woman between 25 and 40 years old who had been exposed to COVID-19. Both conserved end residues are part of each CDR3. The D gene is left open where the match is weak. Clone size is not always given. Where it is, it says once, few, many or a class for expanded clones.

abundance: .
d_gene: .
v_gene: TRBV10-3
j_gene: TRBJ2-7
CDR3nt: TGTGCCATCAGTGGTCGGGAAACCTACGAGCAGTACTTC
CDR3aa: CAISGRETYEQYF

abundance: .
d_gene: TRBD2
v_gene: TRBV30
j_gene: TRBJ2-1
CDR3nt: TGTGCCTGGAGTCCTATCCCGGGACTAGCGGGGCGGAGCTCCTACAATGAGCAGTTCTTC
CDR3aa: CAWSPIPGLAGRSSYNEQFF

abundance: .
d_gene: .
v_gene: TRBV3-1/TRBV3-2
j_gene: TRBJ1-6
CDR3nt: TGTGCCAGCAGCCGGGGTTCCGCAGGGGCCTCACCCCTCCACTTT
CDR3aa: CASSRGSAGASPLHF

abundance: .
d_gene: .
v_gene: TRBV3-1/TRBV3-2
j_gene: TRBJ1-2
CDR3nt: TGTGCCTCGTCCGTCGGCTATGGCTACACCTTC
CDR3aa: CASSVGYGYTF

abundance: .
d_gene: .
v_gene: TRBV21-1
j_gene: TRBJ2-1
CDR3nt: TGTGCCAGACCGGGACAGCAGTACAATGAGCAGTTCTTC
CDR3aa: CARPGQQYNEQFF

abundance: few
d_gene: .
v_gene: TRBV5-6
j_gene: TRBJ1-3
CDR3nt: TGTGCCAGCAGCTTGGGCGGATTGACAGAGGTCACCATATATTTT
CDR3aa: CASSLGGLTEVTIYF

abundance: .
d_gene: TRBD1
v_gene: TRBV5-8
j_gene: TRBJ1-2
CDR3nt: TGTGCCAGTTCACAGGGGGTTTATGGCTACACCTTC
CDR3aa: CASSQGVYGYTF

abundance: .
d_gene: TRBD2
v_gene: TRBV27
j_gene: TRBJ2-3
CDR3nt: TGTGCCAGCAGTTTTCGGGGGGGCACAGATACGCAGTATTTT
CDR3aa: CASSFRGGTDTQYF

abundance: .
d_gene: TRBD1
v_gene: TRBV25-1
j_gene: TRBJ2-7
CDR3nt: TGTGCCAGCAGTGCCGACAGGGGGCGGTCGGCCGAGCAGTACTTC
CDR3aa: CASSADRGRSAEQYF

abundance: .
d_gene: TRBD2
v_gene: TRBV5-4
j_gene: TRBJ2-3
CDR3nt: TGTGCCAGCAGACTTAGCGGGGGGGGTCCGGATACGCAGTATTTT
CDR3aa: CASRLSGGGPDTQYF

abundance: .
d_gene: TRBD1
v_gene: TRBV6-1
j_gene: TRBJ1-2
CDR3nt: TGTGCCAGCAGTGCAGGCCTTAGCGGGACAGGGGGCCGTTTTTACCCCTTC
CDR3aa: CASSAGLSGTGGRFYPF

abundance: .
d_gene: .
v_gene: TRBV6-5
j_gene: TRBJ1-2
CDR3nt: TGTGCCAGCAGTTACGGCACCAACTATGGCTACACCTTC
CDR3aa: CASSYGTNYGYTF

abundance: .
d_gene: TRBD1
v_gene: TRBV19
j_gene: TRBJ1-1
CDR3nt: TGTGCCAGTAGTGTAGTAGCAGGGGGCACTGAAGCTTTCTTT
CDR3aa: CASSVVAGGTEAFF

abundance: once
d_gene: .
v_gene: TRBV2
j_gene: TRBJ2-1
CDR3nt: TGTGCCAGCAGTCTCGACAGAGACAATGAGCAGTTCTTC
CDR3aa: CASSLDRDNEQFF

abundance: .
d_gene: TRBD1
v_gene: TRBV11-2
j_gene: TRBJ1-1
CDR3nt: TGTGCCAGCAGCCGGATGGGACAGGGGGTCCGGGAAGCTTTCTTT
CDR3aa: CASSRMGQGVREAFF

abundance: .
d_gene: TRBD2
v_gene: TRBV24-1
j_gene: TRBJ2-5
CDR3nt: TGTGCCACCCAGGCGCGGGGGGTTATGGGGACCCAGTACTTC
CDR3aa: CATQARGVMGTQYF

abundance: .
d_gene: TRBD1
v_gene: TRBV4-1
j_gene: TRBJ2-1
CDR3nt: TGCGCCAGCAGCCAAGACCCGGGACAGGGACATGGTGAGCAGTTCTTC
CDR3aa: CASSQDPGQGHGEQFF

abundance: .
d_gene: TRBD1
v_gene: TRBV3-1/TRBV3-2
j_gene: TRBJ1-1
CDR3nt: TGTGCCAGCAGCCGGGGACAGACGAGGAACACTGAAGCTTTCTTT
CDR3aa: CASSRGQTRNTEAFF

abundance: .
d_gene: TRBD1
v_gene: TRBV5-1
j_gene: TRBJ1-4
CDR3nt: TGCGCCAGCAGCGGGACGGACAGGGGAAATGAAAAACTGTTTTTT
CDR3aa: CASSGTDRGNEKLFF

abundance: .
d_gene: .
v_gene: TRBV27
j_gene: TRBJ1-6
CDR3nt: TGTGCAACTGGGAGGGGTTGGAATTCACCCCTCCACTTT
CDR3aa: CATGRGWNSPLHF